This TCR beta chain was identified during a study of long-term antiretroviral therapy in people with HIV. On the study more broadly: In the earliest collections, sampling predates the 2015 immediate-ART recommendation by about a decade.

At survey level, the immunoSEQ assay was run in its v3.0 version. Sequencing used immunoSEQ multiplex PCR; TCRdb keeps in-frame clones, though not all of them. Here the sample spans some 33,000 clones, roughly 87% being singletons. As regards this clone: Its cognate antigen is unknown.

CDR3 length: 16 residues. The V segment lost 3 bases and the J segment 1 base; nucleotides outside the gene matches: 9. Germline-derived CDR1 and CDR2 are SGDLS and YYNGEE. Whole-study results and caveats: The repertoire was dominated at all time points by clones expanded before ART.

The sequence derives from a man between 18 and 35 years old with HIV. The genes are TRBV9 and TRBJ2-7; 8 bases align to TRBD1. Material: unsorted PBMCs, obtained 0.6 years after starting antiretroviral therapy. The CDR3 region has the DNA TGTGCCAGCAGCGAGACCGGGACAGGCACGTCCTACGAGCAGTACTTC. Its translation is CASSETGTGTSYEQYF.